This TCR beta chain was sequenced during a study of untreated major depressive disorder (dated by TCRdb to between 2017 and 2018). About the full investigation: A cross-sectional case-control design was used to compare T cell phenotype and TCR repertoire between antidepressant-free major depressive disorder patients and individually matched non-depressed controls. Here is what the overall study found, with its caveats: Strict matching and exclusion criteria produced a comparatively small study sample, limiting generalizability of findings. For the sequencing comparisons, planned one-tailed tests were run on just three Vbeta families that had been chosen in advance.

As for this clone: No cognate antigen has been identified for it. No much larger clone is present one base from it, and per-base qualities are unavailable.

Every depressed patient was matched in pairs with a non-depressed control on sex, age, current smoking status and body mass index. All participants were of European descent. Controls had no current or lifetime mood disorder and scored 5 or less on the Quick Inventory of Depressive Symptoms-Self Report. Major medical conditions, Axis I/II comorbidities, regular medication or illicit drug use, and drinking over 100 g alcohol weekly were applied as exclusion criteria for all participants. Approximately 30 ml of peripheral blood was drawn into EDTA tubes from each participant. CD4+ T cells were purified from thawed PBMCs by magnetic negative selection with the BD IMag Human CD4 T Lymphocyte Enrichment Set. The CD4+ enrichment method typically yielded roughly 96% purity as confirmed by flow cytometry. A subgroup of 4 or 5 case-control pairs, chosen blind to the chemokine receptor expression and flow-cytometric repertoire skewing results, underwent TCRbeta sequencing. Every blood sample was taken in the morning at 8:00 a.m., after which PBMCs were separated out using Ficoll-Hypaque gradient centrifugation. PBMCs were cryopreserved by gradual cooling to -80 degrees C and were kept in liquid nitrogen until assay.

The Qiagen DNeasy Blood and Tissue Kit was used to extract total genomic DNA from the purified CD4+ T cells. Using immunoSEQ immunosequencing protocols, the TCRbeta CDR3 region, as defined by IMGT, was amplified and sequenced. As for the original processing: Raw sequence data were preprocessed by the immunoSEQ service for PCR and sequencing error correction. Data were loaded into the immunoSEQ Analyzer and further analyzed with VDJtools v1.0.7. The paired Wilcoxon signed-rank test was applied to assess differences between patients and controls. TCRdb holds this immuneACCESS table with in-frame rearrangements only. Some clones are missing; in checked studies, unresolved V genes explain under half, and the rest has no known cause. For V, J and clone size, that table is used; D and trimming come from the DNA. Within this sample are approximately 20,000 clones, with about 83% of them counted one time only. The top ten clonotypes cover about 0.82% of the sample.

This TCR was recovered from a woman aged 30 to 39 in good health. Sequencing was done on a sample of CD4+ T cells from PBMCs.

The CDR3 sequence is CASRRQSLNYGYTF. The DNA is TGTGCCAGCAGGAGACAGTCTCTTAACTATGGCTACACCTTC. The V and J segments used are TRBV28 and TRBJ1-2; TRBD1 is possibly the D segment (5 matching bases). From a lookup of the germline V gene, CDR1 and CDR2 are MDHEN and SYDVKM. The CDR3 spans 14 residues, from the cysteine through the phenylalanine. The only DNA kept is the CDR3, 42 bases in frame from the first base. The trim is 6 bases for V and 1 base for J, with a gap of 12 bases between the germline ends.